This T cell receptor beta chain came from a study of T cell changes during pregnancy in multiple sclerosis. The ends were cut back, 8 bases at V and 2 bases at J, with 10 bases in the middle. Germline CDR1 reads MNHNS; CDR2 reads SASEGT. The CDR3 spans 13 residues. Here immunoSEQ multiplex PCR was the method, and the copy in TCRdb shows in-frame clones only, minus some. This sample yields some 99,000 clones, of which around 90% are seen a single time; about 2.5% belongs to the top ten. Sequencing used peripheral blood, obtained after pregnancy. The receptor comes from a female donor in good health, enrolled as a control in a pregnancy study. This rearrangement joins TRBV6-1 to TRBJ1-5; a weak D match, TRBD1 (5 bases). CDR3 sequence reads: CASSQGGNQPQHF. CDR3 bases: TGTGCCAGCTCGCAGGGCGGCAATCAGCCCCAGCATTTT.